The clone carrying this TCR beta chain appeared a few times. Its target is unknown. Each CDR3 protein is one row after TCRdb ran MiXCR on the reads. This table has fewer than 350,000 distinct CDR3 sequences, 25% to 35% appearing once. These data belong to a study of T cell repertoires in cytomegalovirus infection. Study summary: Indicated by public TCR beta signatures were CMV infection and matching HLA type. Study observations and caveats: Cumulative public TCR beta family frequency identified CMV carriers with the relevant HLA. Ex vivo responses were dominated by HLA-C-restricted CMV-specific TCR beta clonotypes.

This sequence originates from a human donor in good health (CMV status not recorded). Some clones in this sample may be carry-over from other donors' samples. The sample in question was cultured PBMCs, obtained from culture after CMV antigen stimulation.

For the CDR3, the DNA is TGTGCCAGCAAAGGGGACACCTCAGCTAACTATGGCTACACCTTC. This codes for CASKGDTSANYGYTF. The chain links TRBV5-6 to TRBJ1-2; TRBD1 might be the D (6 bases). The length of the CDR3 is 15 residues. V lost 6 bases to trimming and J lost 0 bases, with 15 bases between them. From germline, CDR1 is SGHDT and CDR2 YYEEEE.